The clone carrying this T cell receptor beta chain was found a few times. Its antigen is currently unknown. Clones were sequenced by immunoSEQ multiplex PCR, and TCRdb holds only the in-frame ones, with some missing. The repertoire includes under 250,000 clones, about nine tenths of them detected once, and 1.5% to 2.5% sits in the top ten. This specimen comes from a study of cytomegalovirus exposure and HLA in healthy donors. Study-level background: The same platform was used for the 120 or so validation repertoires as for the approximately 730 first-cohort repertoires, as reported in a later analysis. Study findings and constraints: Researchers counted around 170 TCR beta chains as cytomegalovirus-associated.

In germline, CDR1 is SGHTA, CDR2 FQGTGA. V was clipped by 4 bases and J by 6 bases, with 10 bases between them. This CDR3 is built from 13 residues. The sequence was obtained from a young woman in good health and CMV-seropositive. This rearrangement joins TRBV7-3 to TRBJ2-1; D not resolved. What was sequenced was PBMCs. CDR3 amino acids: CASSSEYGNEQFF. DNA for the CDR3: TGTGCCAGCAGCTCCGAGTATGGCAATGAGCAGTTCTTC.